The 2 T cell receptor beta chains given below trace back to one sample, sequenced in a study of identical twins. From the 5' RACE reads, TCRdb called clonotypes with MiXCR, one entry per CDR3 protein. The data contain 500,000 or so distinct CDR3 sequences, roughly 21% of them singletons. These data were likewise used in another study, on T cells expressing NK-cell markers.

Material for sequencing was CD4+ T cells sorted from blood. These receptors all stem from a woman aged 18-29 years in good health.

In its sample, this clonotype was seen a few times. V usage is TRBV5-1 and J usage is TRBJ2-1; no clear D. Trimming removed 4 bases at V and 10 bases at J, with 9 bases between. Per the germline V gene, CDR1 is SGHRS and CDR2 is YFSETQ. The CDR3 length is 11 residues. The CDR3, as DNA: TGCGCCAGCAGCGAGGCCCGCGAGCAGTTCTTC. Its protein product is CASSEAREQFF.

Comments on this clonotype: This may be a read error, as it is one base from a much larger clone. V is TRBV20-1 and J is TRBJ2-4; D possibly corresponds to TRBD2 (6 bases). CDR1 is DFQATT, CDR2 SNEGSKA, per germline (reference sequence). V was clipped by 8 bases and J by 8 bases, with 13 bases between them. The CDR3 consists of 11 residues. The CDR3 sequence is CSTWTTDIQYF. CDR3 sequence (DNA): TGCAGTACGTGGACTACGGACATTCAGTACTTC.